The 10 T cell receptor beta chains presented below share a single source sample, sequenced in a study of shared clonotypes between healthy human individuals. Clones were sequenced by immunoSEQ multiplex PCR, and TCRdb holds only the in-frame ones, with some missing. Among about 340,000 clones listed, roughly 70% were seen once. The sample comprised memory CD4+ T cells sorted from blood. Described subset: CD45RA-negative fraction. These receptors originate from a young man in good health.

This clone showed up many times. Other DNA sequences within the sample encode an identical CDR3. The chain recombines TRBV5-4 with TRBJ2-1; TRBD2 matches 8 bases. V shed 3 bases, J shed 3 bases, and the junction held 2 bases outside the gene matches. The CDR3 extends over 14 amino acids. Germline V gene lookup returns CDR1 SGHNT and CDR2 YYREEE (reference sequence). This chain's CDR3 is CASSSGLDYNEQFF. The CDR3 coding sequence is TGTGCCAGCAGCTCGGGACTAGACTACAATGAGCAGTTCTTC.

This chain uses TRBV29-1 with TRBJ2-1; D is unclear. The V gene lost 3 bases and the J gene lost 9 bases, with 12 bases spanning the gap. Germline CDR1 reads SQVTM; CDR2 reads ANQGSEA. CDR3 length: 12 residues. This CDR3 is CSVDILQGEQFF. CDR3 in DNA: TGCAGCGTTGATATCTTGCAAGGTGAGCAGTTCTTC.

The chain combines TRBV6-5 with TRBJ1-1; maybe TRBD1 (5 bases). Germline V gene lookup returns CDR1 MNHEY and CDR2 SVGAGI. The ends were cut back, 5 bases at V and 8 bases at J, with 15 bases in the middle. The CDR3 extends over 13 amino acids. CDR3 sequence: CASSMGPTLEAFF. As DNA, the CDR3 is TGTGCCAGCAGTATGGGACCCACCCTAGAAGCTTTCTTT.

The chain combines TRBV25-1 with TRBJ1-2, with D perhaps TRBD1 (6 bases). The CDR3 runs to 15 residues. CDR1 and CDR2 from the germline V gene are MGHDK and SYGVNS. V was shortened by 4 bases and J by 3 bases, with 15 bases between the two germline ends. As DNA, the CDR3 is TGTGCCAGCAGTGCCGAAACCGGACAGCACTATGGCTACACCTTC. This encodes CASSAETGQHYGYTF.

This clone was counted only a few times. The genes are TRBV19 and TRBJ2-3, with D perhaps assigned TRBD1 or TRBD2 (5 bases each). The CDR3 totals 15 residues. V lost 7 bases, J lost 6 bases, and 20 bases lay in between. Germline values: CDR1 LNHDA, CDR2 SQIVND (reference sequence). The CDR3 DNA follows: TGTGCCAGTACCCGGGGCTGGTTCACCGGGGATACGCAGTATTTT. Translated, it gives CASTRGWFTGDTQYF.

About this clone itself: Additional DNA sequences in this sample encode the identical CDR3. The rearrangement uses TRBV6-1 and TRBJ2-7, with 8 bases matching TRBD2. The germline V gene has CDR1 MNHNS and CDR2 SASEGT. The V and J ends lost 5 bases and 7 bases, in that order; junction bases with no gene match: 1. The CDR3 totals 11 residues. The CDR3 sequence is CASSPGGEQYF. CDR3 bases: TGTGCCAGCAGTCCGGGGGGGGAGCAGTACTTC.

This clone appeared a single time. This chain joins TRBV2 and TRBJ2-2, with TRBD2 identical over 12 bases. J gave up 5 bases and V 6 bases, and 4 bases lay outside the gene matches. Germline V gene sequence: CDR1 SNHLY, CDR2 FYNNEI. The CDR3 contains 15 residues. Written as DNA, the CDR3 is TGTGCCAGCAGGAGACTAGCGGGAGAAACCGGGGAGCTGTTTTTT. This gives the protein CASRRLAGETGELFF.

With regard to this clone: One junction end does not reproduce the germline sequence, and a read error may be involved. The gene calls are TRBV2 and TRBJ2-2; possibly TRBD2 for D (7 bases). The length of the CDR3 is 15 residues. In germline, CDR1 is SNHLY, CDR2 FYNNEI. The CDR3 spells CASSEGGAGTGELFF. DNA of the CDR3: TGTGCCAGCAGCGAAGGGGGGGCGGGCACCGGGGAGCTGTTTTTT.

The CDR3 here is CASSFRGEGDGYTF. The CDR3 DNA reads as TGCGCCAGCAGCTTCCGGGGTGAGGGGGATGGCTACACCTTC. V is TRBV5-1 and J is TRBJ1-2; D might be TRBD1 (6 bases). Trimming removed 2 bases at V and 6 bases at J, with 14 bases between. Germline V gene lookup returns CDR1 SGHRS and CDR2 YFSETQ. This CDR3 contains 14 residues.

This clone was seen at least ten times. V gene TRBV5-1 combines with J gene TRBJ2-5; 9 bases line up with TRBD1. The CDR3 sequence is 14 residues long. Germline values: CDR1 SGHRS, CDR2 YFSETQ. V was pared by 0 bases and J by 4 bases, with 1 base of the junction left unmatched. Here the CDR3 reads CASSLEGQGETQYF. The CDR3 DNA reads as TGCGCCAGCAGCTTGGAGGGACAGGGAGAGACCCAGTACTTC.